A single TCR beta chain is shown here with its context. This clone showed up many times. Its antigen has not been determined. No base qualities exist here, and no much larger clone lies one base off it. Genomic DNA was used for TRB sequencing, which was performed with the immunoSEQ assay at survey resolution or with the hsTCRB kit. The paper's data handling went like this. The immunoSEQ software handled initial read processing, and the LymphoSeq R package was used for repertoire analyses. Clonality was calculated as 1 minus normalized Shannon entropy, and the Gini coefficient was also calculated for each TRB dataset. Phenotypes of unsorted samples were inferred by mapping TRB sequences from sorted subsets of the recipient or donor onto the same recipient's unsorted samples. The table comes from immuneACCESS by way of TCRdb, which keeps in-frame sequences with V and J called. Part of the clones is missing from these tables; in studies checked, under half for an unresolved V gene and the rest for unknown reasons. That table supplies the V and J calls and clone size; D and trimming were determined from the DNA. The sample has roughly 40,000 clones on record, with no singletons. The biggest ten clones account for more than 4.5% of the sample.

The source of the sample is a study of T cells after posttransplantation cyclophosphamide (dated by TCRdb to the mid-2010s). In the study overall: T cell repertoire reconstitution was tracked by TRB sequencing after myeloablative bone marrow transplantation in which posttransplantation cyclophosphamide was used as GVHD prophylaxis. Samples from some 32 PTCy-treated patients and 16 related bone marrow donors of those patients were subjected to antigen receptor sequencing. TRB sequencing was performed on blood from all 35 or so PTCy patients with 1-year posttransplant specimens. TRB sequencing was also done on up to 3 additional blood samples from 2 to 5.2 years after transplant in 3 patients, and on pretransplant blood from a handful of patients. Because TRA and TRB clonality correlated tightly in 9 samples, the subsequent TCR analyses were limited to TRB only. Public TRB sequences were queried against a database of over 3,600 sequences associated with responses to pathogens, tumor antigens, self-antigens and alloantigens.

On the day of marrow donation, related bone marrow donors gave peripheral blood samples. Peripheral blood and bone marrow mononuclear cells were isolated by Ficoll-Hypaque density centrifugation and were cryopreserved. Broad study findings and their caveats: Across the 45 patients, TRB clonality was highly associated with recipient CMV seropositivity and CMV reactivation, and diversity with PTCy was similar to that in the CNI/methotrexate controls. The TRB repertoires of T cells infiltrating skin or the GI tract showed only limited overlap with the TRB repertoires found in blood. At 1-2 months, donor-recipient similarity was low but rose over the first year, and the later blood repertoires were often dominated by donor CD8+ memory clones.

Ends trimmed: V by 6 bases, J by 8 bases; bases unmatched to a gene: 9. The germline V gene (reference sequence) supplies CDR1 MNHEY and CDR2 SMNVEV. The CDR3 spans 14 residues, from the cysteine through the phenylalanine. Only the CDR3 portion is preserved as DNA: 42 bases, with reading frame beginning at the first base. This receptor chain uses TRBV27 and TRBJ2-1, and TRBD2 matches 8 of the central bases. Sample: PBMCs. The receptor was isolated from a woman in her 50s in good health and a related stem cell transplant donor. CDR3 region: CASRPSGLRDEQFF. Read as DNA, the sequence is TGTGCCAGCAGGCCTAGCGGGCTTCGGGATGAGCAGTTCTTC.